This is a list of T cell receptor beta chains from one sample in a study of CD8+CD57+ T cells in acquired aplastic anemia. MiXCR, applied by TCRdb to the reads, yields one record per CDR3 protein. The data contain under 250,000 distinct CDR3 sequences, 30% to 40% of them seen just once; the ten biggest clones take up roughly 1.1%. Input material: sorted CD4+, CD8+, or CD8+CD57+ T cells (not recorded which) from PBMCs. The source of these receptors is a human donor in good health, serving as a control. Each CDR3 is given with its conserved first and last residue. A D gene is named only where the DNA matches it firmly. Clone size, where shown, is once, few, many, or a class for clones that have expanded.

clone size: few
D gene: -
V gene: TRBV20-1
CDR3 length: 12
J gene: TRBJ1-1
CDR3 DNA: TGCAGTGCTGCGGGTTTTATAAGTGAAGCTTTCTTT
CDR3 protein: CSAAGFISEAFF

clone size: -
D gene: TRBD1
V gene: TRBV2
CDR3 length: 16
J gene: TRBJ1-2
CDR3 DNA: TGTGCCAGCAGTGAACTAACAGGGGACACTAACTATGGCTACACCTTC
CDR3 protein: CASSELTGDTNYGYTF

clone size: -
D gene: TRBD1
V gene: TRBV18
CDR3 length: 15
J gene: TRBJ1-2
CDR3 DNA: TGTGCCAGCTCACCAGTGGACAGGGCGTTGAAAGGCTACACCTTC
CDR3 protein: CASSPVDRALKGYTF

clone size: many
D gene: -
V gene: TRBV6-5
CDR3 length: 14
J gene: TRBJ2-7
CDR3 DNA: TGTGCCAGCAGGGCTCGCCCCGGCTCCTACGAGCAGTACTTC
CDR3 protein: CASRARPGSYEQYF

clone size: -
D gene: -
V gene: TRBV7-2
CDR3 length: 15
J gene: TRBJ1-1
CDR3 DNA: TGTGCCTGCAGCTTAGTGGGCAGCTCGAACACTGAAGCTTTCTTT
CDR3 protein: CACSLVGSSNTEAFF

clone size: few
D gene: TRBD1
V gene: TRBV5-4
CDR3 length: 15
J gene: TRBJ1-2
CDR3 DNA: TGTGCCAGCAGAATGACAGGGGGCTCGAACTATGGCTACACCTTC
CDR3 protein: CASRMTGGSNYGYTF

clone size: many
D gene: -
V gene: TRBV7-3
CDR3 length: 13
J gene: TRBJ2-1
CDR3 DNA: TGTGCCAGCAGCCGGGGACTGTACAATGAGCAGTTCTTC
CDR3 protein: CASSRGLYNEQFF

clone size: many
D gene: -
V gene: TRBV28
CDR3 length: 11
J gene: TRBJ2-7
CDR3 DNA: TGTGCCAGCAGGGGAGTGTACGAGCAGTACTTC
CDR3 protein: CASRGVYEQYF

clone size: -
D gene: -
V gene: TRBV11-2
CDR3 length: 12
J gene: TRBJ1-1
CDR3 DNA: TGTGCCAGCAGCAGAGGGGAAACTGAAGCTTTCTTT
CDR3 protein: CASSRGETEAFF

clone size: -
D gene: TRBD2
V gene: TRBV19
CDR3 length: 15
J gene: TRBJ2-3
CDR3 DNA: TGTGCCAGTAGTGAGCGGGGGGGAGGTACAGATACGCAGTATTTT
CDR3 protein: CASSERGGGTDTQYF

clone size: many
D gene: TRBD2
V gene: TRBV7-7
CDR3 length: 14
J gene: TRBJ2-2
CDR3 DNA: TGTGCCATCCGGGGGGGTCTCAATTCCGGGGAGCTGTTTTTT
CDR3 protein: CAIRGGLNSGELFF

clone size: -
D gene: -
V gene: TRBV11-1
CDR3 length: 16
J gene: TRBJ2-2
CDR3 DNA: TGTGCCGGCAGCATTCTTCCGGGGACATACACCGGGGAGCTGTTTTTT
CDR3 protein: CAGSILPGTYTGELFF

clone size: many
D gene: -
V gene: TRBV20-1
CDR3 length: 13
J gene: TRBJ1-1
CDR3 DNA: TGCAGTGCTAGAGAAGGTCAGCGGGCTGAAGCTTTCTTT
CDR3 protein: CSAREGQRAEAFF

clone size: -
D gene: TRBD2
V gene: TRBV29-1
CDR3 length: 13
J gene: TRBJ2-5
CDR3 DNA: TGCAGCGTTGAATATAGCGGGAGGGGGACCCAGTACTTC
CDR3 protein: CSVEYSGRGTQYF

clone size: -
D gene: -
V gene: TRBV12-5
CDR3 length: 19
J gene: TRBJ2-5
CDR3 DNA: TGTGCTAGTGGTTTGGTTATTGACTCCCGACAGAGCAGTCAAGAGACCCAGTACTTC
CDR3 protein: CASGLVIDSRQSSQETQYF

clone size: many
D gene: TRBD1
V gene: TRBV5-1
CDR3 length: 15
J gene: TRBJ1-2
CDR3 DNA: TGCGCCAGCAGCCCTGGTACAGGGGCGAACTATGGCTACACCTTC
CDR3 protein: CASSPGTGANYGYTF

clone size: -
D gene: -
V gene: TRBV10-3
CDR3 length: 17
J gene: TRBJ1-2
CDR3 DNA: TGTGCCATCAGTGAGTCAGGGACGGGACTATCTAACTATGGCTACACCTTC
CDR3 protein: CAISESGTGLSNYGYTF

clone size: few
D gene: -
V gene: TRBV6-2/TRBV6-3
CDR3 length: 15
J gene: TRBJ1-5
CDR3 DNA: TGTGCCAGCAGCTACAGTCGACAGAGCTATCAGCCCCAGCATTTT
CDR3 protein: CASSYSRQSYQPQHF

clone size: once
D gene: -
V gene: TRBV10-1
CDR3 length: 15
J gene: TRBJ2-1
CDR3 DNA: TGCGCCAGCAGTGAGGCGCTGAGTCCGGGCAATGAGCAGTTCTTC
CDR3 protein: CASSEALSPGNEQFF

clone size: -
D gene: -
V gene: TRBV4-1
CDR3 length: 15
J gene: TRBJ1-4
CDR3 DNA: TGCGCCAGCAGCCCCTTAGGGGCAACTAATGAAAAACTGTTTTTT
CDR3 protein: CASSPLGATNEKLFF

clone size: many
D gene: -
V gene: TRBV7-8
CDR3 length: 16
J gene: TRBJ1-2
CDR3 DNA: TGTGCCAGCATCCTACGGGGGGCAGCTTCTCTTGATGGCTACACCTTC
CDR3 protein: CASILRGAASLDGYTF

clone size: -
D gene: TRBD1
V gene: TRBV10-3
CDR3 length: 13
J gene: TRBJ1-5
CDR3 DNA: TGTGCCATCACCGACAGGGACGATCAGCCCCAGCATTTT
CDR3 protein: CAITDRDDQPQHF

clone size: -
D gene: -
V gene: TRBV6-1
CDR3 length: 14
J gene: TRBJ2-6
CDR3 DNA: TGTGCCAGCACTCCGTACTCTGGGGCCAACGTCCTGACTTTC
CDR3 protein: CASTPYSGANVLTF

clone size: few
D gene: -
V gene: TRBV19
CDR3 length: 14
J gene: TRBJ2-7
CDR3 DNA: TGTGCCAGTAGGAACCGGGACCTCTCCTACGAGCAGTACTTC
CDR3 protein: CASRNRDLSYEQYF

clone size: few
D gene: -
V gene: TRBV6-2/TRBV6-3
CDR3 length: 18
J gene: TRBJ1-1
CDR3 DNA: TGTGCCAGCAGTTACTCGATTTTAGGACAGAGATTGAACACTGAAGCTTTCTTT
CDR3 protein: CASSYSILGQRLNTEAFF

clone size: -
D gene: -
V gene: TRBV2
CDR3 length: 14
J gene: TRBJ2-7
CDR3 DNA: TGTGCCAGCAAGTCAGCAGCTAGCCAGGACGAGCAGTACTTC
CDR3 protein: CASKSAASQDEQYF

clone size: few
D gene: TRBD1
V gene: TRBV29-1
CDR3 length: 15
J gene: TRBJ2-3
CDR3 DNA: TGCAGCGTTGACCCGGCGGACAGGGGTACAGATACGCAGTATTTT
CDR3 protein: CSVDPADRGTDTQYF

clone size: many
D gene: -
V gene: TRBV7-2
CDR3 length: 13
J gene: TRBJ2-5
CDR3 DNA: TGTGCCAGCAGTCGCAAGTACCAAGAGACCCAGTACTTC
CDR3 protein: CASSRKYQETQYF

clone size: -
D gene: -
V gene: TRBV5-1
CDR3 length: 12
J gene: TRBJ1-2
CDR3 DNA: TGCGCCAGCCGCCAGGGCCCCTATGGCTACACCTTC
CDR3 protein: CASRQGPYGYTF

clone size: -
D gene: -
V gene: TRBV2
CDR3 length: 14
J gene: TRBJ1-3
CDR3 DNA: TGTGCCAGCAGTGCAGGCCGCACGGGAAACACCATATATTTT
CDR3 protein: CASSAGRTGNTIYF

clone size: many
D gene: TRBD1
V gene: TRBV19
CDR3 length: 15
J gene: TRBJ2-5
CDR3 DNA: TGTGCCAGTAGTGAGGGGGCTAGCTTTATAGAGACCCAGTACTTC
CDR3 protein: CASSEGASFIETQYF

clone size: -
D gene: TRBD1
V gene: TRBV12-3/TRBV12-4
CDR3 length: 14
J gene: TRBJ1-1
CDR3 DNA: TGTGCCAGCAGTCCCGGACAGGGGGCCGCTGAAGCTTTCTTT
CDR3 protein: CASSPGQGAAEAFF

clone size: many
D gene: TRBD2
V gene: TRBV7-9
CDR3 length: 17
J gene: TRBJ2-3
CDR3 DNA: TGTGCCAGCAGCTTAGCAGTATCGGGGGGGGCAACAGATACGCAGTATTTT
CDR3 protein: CASSLAVSGGATDTQYF

clone size: -
D gene: TRBD1
V gene: TRBV5-4
CDR3 length: 14
J gene: TRBJ1-2
CDR3 DNA: TGTGCCAGCAGACAGACAGGGGGGGACTATGGCTACACCTTC
CDR3 protein: CASRQTGGDYGYTF

clone size: few
D gene: -
V gene: TRBV6-5
CDR3 length: 15
J gene: TRBJ1-5
CDR3 DNA: TGTGCCAGCAGTTACTCGAGGCACCCGTCGCAGCCCCAGCATTTT
CDR3 protein: CASSYSRHPSQPQHF

clone size: many
D gene: -
V gene: TRBV20-1
CDR3 length: 15
J gene: TRBJ1-5
CDR3 DNA: TGCAGTGCTAGAGACGAAGGAGGGGTGCATCAGCCCCAGCATTTT
CDR3 protein: CSARDEGGVHQPQHF

clone size: many
D gene: -
V gene: TRBV7-3
CDR3 length: 13
J gene: TRBJ1-1
CDR3 DNA: TGTGCCAGCAGCTCCAGGGCTAACACTGAAGCTTTCTTT
CDR3 protein: CASSSRANTEAFF

clone size: few
D gene: -
V gene: TRBV4-1
CDR3 length: 15
J gene: TRBJ2-7
CDR3 DNA: TGCGCCAGCAGCAAAGTAGAAGGGGCTAGGTACGAGCAGTACTTC
CDR3 protein: CASSKVEGARYEQYF

clone size: -
D gene: -
V gene: TRBV5-1
CDR3 length: 10
J gene: TRBJ1-2
CDR3 DNA: TGCGCCAGCGAGAACCAGGGCCCAGGGTTT
CDR3 protein: CASENQGPGF

clone size: many
D gene: -
V gene: TRBV20-1
CDR3 length: 13
J gene: TRBJ2-1
CDR3 DNA: TGCAGTGCTAGTGAGGGAGTTACAAATGAGCAGTTCTTC
CDR3 protein: CSASEGVTNEQFF

clone size: -
D gene: -
V gene: TRBV7-6
CDR3 length: 14
J gene: TRBJ1-1
CDR3 DNA: TGTGCCAGCAGTCTTTCGACAATGAACACTGAAGCTTTCTTT
CDR3 protein: CASSLSTMNTEAFF